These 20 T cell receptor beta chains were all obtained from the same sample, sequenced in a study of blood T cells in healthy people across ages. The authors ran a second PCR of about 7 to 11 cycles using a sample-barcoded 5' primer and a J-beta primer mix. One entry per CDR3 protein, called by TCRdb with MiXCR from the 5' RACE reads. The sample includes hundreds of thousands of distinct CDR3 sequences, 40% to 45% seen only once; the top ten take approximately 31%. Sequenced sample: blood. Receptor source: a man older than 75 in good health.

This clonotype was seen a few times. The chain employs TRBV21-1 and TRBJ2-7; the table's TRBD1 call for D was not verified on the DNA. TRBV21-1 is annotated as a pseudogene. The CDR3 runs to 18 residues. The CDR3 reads CASSKVEVPGTSSYEQYF. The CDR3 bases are TGTGCCAGCAGCAAAGTGGAGGTACCAGGGACGAGCTCCTACGAGCAGTACTTC.

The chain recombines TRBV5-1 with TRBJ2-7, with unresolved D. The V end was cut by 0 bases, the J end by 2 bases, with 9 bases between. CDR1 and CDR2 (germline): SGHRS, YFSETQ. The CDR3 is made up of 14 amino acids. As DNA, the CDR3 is TGCGCCAGCAGCTTGGAACGGAAGACCTACGAGCAGTACTTC. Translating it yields CASSLERKTYEQYF.

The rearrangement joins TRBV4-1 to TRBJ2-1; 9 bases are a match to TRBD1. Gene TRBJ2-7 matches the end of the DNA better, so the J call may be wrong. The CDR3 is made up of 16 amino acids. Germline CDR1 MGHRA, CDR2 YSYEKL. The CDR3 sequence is CASSQETGGSYNEQYF. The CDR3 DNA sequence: TGCGCCAGCAGCCAAGAAACAGGGGGCTCCTACAATGAGCAGTACTTC.

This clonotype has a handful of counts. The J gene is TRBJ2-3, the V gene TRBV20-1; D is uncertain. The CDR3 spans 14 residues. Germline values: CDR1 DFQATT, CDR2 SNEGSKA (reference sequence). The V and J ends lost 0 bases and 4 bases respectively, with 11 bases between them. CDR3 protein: CSARDPPGSDTQYF. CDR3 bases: TGCAGTGCTAGAGACCCGCCAGGATCAGATACGCAGTATTTT.

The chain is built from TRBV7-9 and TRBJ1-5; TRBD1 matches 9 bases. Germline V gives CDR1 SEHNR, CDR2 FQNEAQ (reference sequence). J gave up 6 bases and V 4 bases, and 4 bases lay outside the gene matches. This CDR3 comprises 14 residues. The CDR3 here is CASSSTGGFQPQHF. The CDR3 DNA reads TGTGCCAGCAGCTCCACAGGGGGCTTTCAGCCCCAGCATTTT.

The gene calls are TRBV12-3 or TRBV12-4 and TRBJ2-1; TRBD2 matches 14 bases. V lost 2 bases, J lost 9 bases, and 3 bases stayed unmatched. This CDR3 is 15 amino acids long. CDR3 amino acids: CASSLRLAGGFEQFF. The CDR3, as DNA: TGTGCCAGCAGTTTACGACTAGCGGGGGGGTTTGAGCAGTTCTTC.

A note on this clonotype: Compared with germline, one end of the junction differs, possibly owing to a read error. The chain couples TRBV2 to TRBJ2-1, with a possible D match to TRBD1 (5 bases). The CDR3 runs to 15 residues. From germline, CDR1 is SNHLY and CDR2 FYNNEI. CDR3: CASSGGRLSYNEQFF. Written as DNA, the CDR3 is TGTGCCAGCAGTGGGGGCCGTCTATCCTACAATGAGCAGTTCTTT.

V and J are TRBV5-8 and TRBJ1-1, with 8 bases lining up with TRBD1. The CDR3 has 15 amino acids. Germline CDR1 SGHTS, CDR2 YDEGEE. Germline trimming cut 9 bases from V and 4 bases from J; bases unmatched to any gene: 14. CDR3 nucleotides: TGTGCCAACAATAAAAAGGACAGGGCACTCACTGAAGCTTTCTTT. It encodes CANNKKDRALTEAFF. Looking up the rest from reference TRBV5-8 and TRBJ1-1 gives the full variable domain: EAGVTQSPTHLIKTRGQQATLRCSPISGHTSVYWYQQALGLGLQFLLWYDEGEERNRGNFPPRFSGRQFPNYSSELNVNALELEDSALYLCANNKKDRALTEAFFGQGTRLTVV.

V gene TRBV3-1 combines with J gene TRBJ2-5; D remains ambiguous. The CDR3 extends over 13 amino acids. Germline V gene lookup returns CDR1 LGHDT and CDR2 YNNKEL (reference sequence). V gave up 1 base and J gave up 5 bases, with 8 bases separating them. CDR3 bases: TGTGCCAGCAGCCAAGGCGGCCTTGAGACCCAGTACTTC. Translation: CASSQGGLETQYF.

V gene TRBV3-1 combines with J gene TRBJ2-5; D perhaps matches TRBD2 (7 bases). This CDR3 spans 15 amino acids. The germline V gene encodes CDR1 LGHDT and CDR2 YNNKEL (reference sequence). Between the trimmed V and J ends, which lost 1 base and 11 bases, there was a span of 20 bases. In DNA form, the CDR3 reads TGTGCCAGCAGCCAAGGGGAGGGGGATTCTAATGAGCAGTACTTC. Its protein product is CASSQGEGDSNEQYF.

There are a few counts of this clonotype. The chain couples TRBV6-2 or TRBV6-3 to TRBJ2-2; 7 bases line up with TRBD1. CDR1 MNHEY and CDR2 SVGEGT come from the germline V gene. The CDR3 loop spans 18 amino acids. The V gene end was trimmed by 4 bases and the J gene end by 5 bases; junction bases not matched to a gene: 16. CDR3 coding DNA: TGTGCCAGCAGTTCCCCAAGACAGGGTTTGAGGATTACCGGGGAGCTGTTTTTT. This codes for CASSSPRQGLRITGELFF.

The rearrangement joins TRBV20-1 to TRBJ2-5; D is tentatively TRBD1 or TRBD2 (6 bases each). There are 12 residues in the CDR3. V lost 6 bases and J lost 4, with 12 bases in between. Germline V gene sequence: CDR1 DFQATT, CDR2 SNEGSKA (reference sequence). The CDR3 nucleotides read TGCAGTGCCTCGGGGGCCAGAGAGACCCAGTACTTC. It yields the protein CSASGARETQYF.

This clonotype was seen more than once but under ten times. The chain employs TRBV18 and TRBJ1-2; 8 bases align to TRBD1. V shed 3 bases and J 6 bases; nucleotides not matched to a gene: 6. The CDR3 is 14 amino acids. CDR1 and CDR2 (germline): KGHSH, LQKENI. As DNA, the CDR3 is TGTGCCAGCTCACCCGGACAGGGAAGTAATGGCTACACCTTC. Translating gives CASSPGQGSNGYTF.

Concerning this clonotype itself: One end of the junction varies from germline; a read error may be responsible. The DNA for the CDR3 is TGTGCCGGCAGCTTGAAAGGACTAGCCTCCTACGAGCAGTACTTC. Translating it yields CAGSLKGLASYEQYF. The V call is TRBV13, the J call TRBJ2-7; 8 positions match TRBD2. CDR1 PRHDT and CDR2 FYEKMQ come from the germline V gene (reference sequence). The CDR3 length is 15 residues.

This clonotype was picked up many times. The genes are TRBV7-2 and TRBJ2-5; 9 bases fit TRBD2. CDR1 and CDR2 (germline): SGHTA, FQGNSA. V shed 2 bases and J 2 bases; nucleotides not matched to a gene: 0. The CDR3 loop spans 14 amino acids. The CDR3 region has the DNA TGTGCCAGCAGCTTACTAGCGGGACAAGAGACCCAGTACTTC. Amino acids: CASSLLAGQETQYF.

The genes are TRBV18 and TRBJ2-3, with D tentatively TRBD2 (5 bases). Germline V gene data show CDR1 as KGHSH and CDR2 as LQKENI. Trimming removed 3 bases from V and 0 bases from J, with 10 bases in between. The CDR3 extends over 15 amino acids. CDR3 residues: CASSPMGASTDTQYF. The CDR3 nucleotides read TGTGCCAGCTCACCGATGGGAGCAAGCACAGATACGCAGTATTTT.

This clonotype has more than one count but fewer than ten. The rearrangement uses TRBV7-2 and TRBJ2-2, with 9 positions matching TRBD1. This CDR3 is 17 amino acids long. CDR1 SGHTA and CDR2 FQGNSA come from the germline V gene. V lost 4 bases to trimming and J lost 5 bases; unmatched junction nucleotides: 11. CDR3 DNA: TGTGCCAGCAGCTATTTCCCGGGACAGGGCGGTACCGGGGAGCTGTTTTTT. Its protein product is CASSYFPGQGGTGELFF.

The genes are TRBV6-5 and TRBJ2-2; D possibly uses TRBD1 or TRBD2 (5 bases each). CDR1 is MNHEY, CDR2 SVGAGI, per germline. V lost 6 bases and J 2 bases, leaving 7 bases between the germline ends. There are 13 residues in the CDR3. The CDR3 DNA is TGTGCCAGCAGAGGGGACAACACCGGGGAGCTGTTTTTT. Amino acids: CASRGDNTGELFF.

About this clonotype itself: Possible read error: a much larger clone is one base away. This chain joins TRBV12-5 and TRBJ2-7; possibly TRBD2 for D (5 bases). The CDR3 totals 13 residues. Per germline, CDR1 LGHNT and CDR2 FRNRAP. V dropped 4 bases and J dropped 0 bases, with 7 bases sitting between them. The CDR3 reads CASGWRSSYEQYF. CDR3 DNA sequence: TGTGCTAGTGGTTGGAGGAGCTCCTACGAGCAGTACTTC.

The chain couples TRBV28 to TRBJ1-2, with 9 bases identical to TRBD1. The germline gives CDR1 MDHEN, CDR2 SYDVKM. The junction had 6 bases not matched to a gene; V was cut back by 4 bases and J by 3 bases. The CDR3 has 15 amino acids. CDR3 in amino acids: CASSSRDRADYGYTF. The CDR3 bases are TGTGCCAGCAGTTCCCGGGACAGGGCAGACTATGGCTACACCTTC.